A selection of T cell receptor beta chains follows, all from one sample in a study of blood T cell repertoires in COVID-19. Measured with immunoSEQ multiplex PCR; TCRdb has only the in-frame clones, and not every one. The table has approximately 90,000 clones, 81% seen once. Sequences were obtained from peripheral blood. Receptors originate from an elderly man with active or convalescent COVID-19. Both conserved end residues are part of each CDR3.

j_gene,v_gene,CDR3aa
TRBJ1-2,TRBV27,CASMPGGSSYGYTF
TRBJ1-5,TRBV6-2/TRBV6-3,CASSPPDRGPEYSNQPQHF
TRBJ2-7,TRBV27,CASSLRGGGGTYEQYF
TRBJ1-1,TRBV19,CASKRGQGAPNTEAFF
TRBJ1-5,TRBV19,CASSIAYSNQPQHF
TRBJ2-2,TRBV5-4,CASSLDQYTGELFF
TRBJ2-7,TRBV19,CASSPSNAGSQYF
TRBJ2-2,TRBV19,CASILWRGGPSGELFF
TRBJ1-1,TRBV5-1,CASSLVGQGAEAFF
TRBJ1-1,TRBV5-4,CASSSRQGAMNTEAFF
TRBJ1-6,TRBV7-2,CASSPYRDSPLHF
TRBJ1-1,TRBV11-1,CASSLGRSNTEAFF
TRBJ1-3,TRBV6-5,CASKRGGSGNTIYF
TRBJ2-3,TRBV27,CASSRGRGYTDTQYF
TRBJ1-1,TRBV29-1,CSTRQGDTEAFF
TRBJ2-1,TRBV6-2/TRBV6-3,CASSLTELGEQFF
TRBJ2-7,TRBV2,CATQGGRVSGEQYF
TRBJ1-2,TRBV29-1,CSVLGNERGYTF
TRBJ2-1,TRBV19,CASSLPGTIGDEQFF
TRBJ2-3,TRBV19,CASSPRTSGDTDTQYF
TRBJ2-7,TRBV7-9,CASSFPPDRGLYEQYF
TRBJ1-1,TRBV5-1,CASNSKGANTEAFF
TRBJ1-5,TRBV6-1,CASSGLFTGSSNQPQHF
TRBJ2-1,TRBV2,CASRGTSGGYNEQFF
TRBJ2-7,TRBV25-1,CASSVGAPYEQYF
TRBJ2-3,TRBV5-1,CASHSDGAGVDTQYF
TRBJ2-1,TRBV30,CAWSVIPNEQFF
TRBJ2-5,TRBV2,CASSEWRGPRQETQYF